This is a list of T cell receptor beta chains from one sample in a study of shared clonotypes between healthy human individuals. The data were produced by immunoSEQ multiplex PCR, yet TCRdb's version contains in-frame clones alone and is incomplete. The profile covers 490,000 or so clones, with about 80% appearing a single time and approximately 12% taken by the ten largest. Sequencing input: PBMCs. The receptors derive from a woman aged 40 to 50 in good health. Some clones in this sample may be carry-over from other donors' samples. Both conserved end residues are part of each CDR3. The D gene is left open where the match is weak. Not every row has a clone size; where given, it reads once, few, many or a size class.

clone size	CDR3 length	D gene	J gene	V gene	CDR3 DNA	CDR3 protein
-	12	-	TRBJ2-1	TRBV28	TGTGCCAGCAGTTTTGGGGACTTCGGGCAGTTCTTC	CASSFGDFGQFF
-	14	-	TRBJ2-1	TRBV6-5	TGTGCCAGCAGCCGCGACAGCGCTTACAATGAGCAGTTCTTC	CASSRDSAYNEQFF
-	13	-	TRBJ2-5	TRBV5-1	TGCGCCAGCAGCTTGAGCCCCCCAGAGACCCAGTACTTC	CASSLSPPETQYF
few	14	-	TRBJ1-5	TRBV2	TGTGCCAGCAGGGGCCGGGGCAGTACGGGGCCCCAGCATTTT	CASRGRGSTGPQHF
-	14	-	TRBJ1-1	TRBV6-1	TGTGCCAGCAGTGATTACAGGAGAAACACTGAAGCTTTCTTT	CASSDYRRNTEAFF
-	16	-	TRBJ2-7	TRBV5-6	TGTGCCAGCAGCTTGGGTGGGGGGGCTATTCCCTACGAGCAGTACTTC	CASSLGGGAIPYEQYF
-	16	TRBD2	TRBJ2-5	TRBV9	TGTGCCAGCAGCCCCGGGACTAGCGGATGGGAGGAGACCCAGTACTTC	CASSPGTSGWEETQYF
-	13	-	TRBJ2-5	TRBV6-4	TGTGCCAGCAGTGTTGGGAAGGGGGAGACCCAGTACTTC	CASSVGKGETQYF
once	22	-	TRBJ2-3	TRBV9	TGTGCCAGCAGCGTAGATGGGCGACAACTAAAGAGTTACCCTCCTAGCACAGATACGCAGTATTTT	CASSVDGRQLKSYPPSTDTQYF
-	15	TRBD1	TRBJ1-2	TRBV11-2	TGTGCCAGCAGCTTGTCCGGGACAGGCGATTATGGCTACACCTTC	CASSLSGTGDYGYTF
-	16	TRBD2	TRBJ2-7	TRBV18	TGTGCCAGCTCACCAGAAGCTAGCGGGAGTCAACGCGAGCAGTACTTC	CASSPEASGSQREQYF
-	14	TRBD1	TRBJ2-7	TRBV27	TGTGCCAGCAGTTTATACGGACAGGACTACGAGCAGTACTTC	CASSLYGQDYEQYF
-	13	-	TRBJ2-3	TRBV9	TGTGCCAGCAAGGCTAGCGGCACAGATACGCAGTATTTT	CASKASGTDTQYF
-	11	-	TRBJ1-5	TRBV6-1	TGTGCCAGCGGGGGAAACCAGCCCCAGCATTTT	CASGGNQPQHF
-	13	-	TRBJ2-7	TRBV5-4	TGTGCCAGCAGCTCCCGACAGGACTACGAGCAGTACTTC	CASSSRQDYEQYF
-	13	-	TRBJ1-2	TRBV30	TGTGCCTGGAATAGGCAGCTCAACTATGGCTACACCTTC	CAWNRQLNYGYTF
-	16	TRBD2	TRBJ2-7	TRBV7-2	TGTGCCAGCAGCCCACGACCCGGGACTAGCGGGCTCGAGCAGTACTTC	CASSPRPGTSGLEQYF
-	12	-	TRBJ1-5	TRBV28	TGTGCCAGCAGTCCCGCGGGGCAGCCCCAGCATTTT	CASSPAGQPQHF
-	14	TRBD1	TRBJ2-3	TRBV9	TGTGCCAGCAGCGTTTCAGGGGGCGCAAATACGCAGTATTTT	CASSVSGGANTQYF
-	15	TRBD1	TRBJ2-5	TRBV18	TGTGCCAGCTCACCTTGGACAGGAGTCCAAGAGACCCAGTACTTC	CASSPWTGVQETQYF
-	16	TRBD2	TRBJ2-1	TRBV28	TGTGCCAGCTCCCCAGGACGGCTAGCGGGAGGGAATGAGCAGTTCTTC	CASSPGRLAGGNEQFF
many	15	TRBD1	TRBJ2-3	TRBV6-1	TGTGCCAGCAGTGAGGAGACAGGGAGCACAGATACGCAGTATTTT	CASSEETGSTDTQYF
-	15	-	TRBJ2-2	TRBV28	TGTGCCAGCAGTTTAGGTCAGGGAGTTAACGGGGAGCTGTTTTTT	CASSLGQGVNGELFF
-	15	TRBD2	TRBJ2-5	TRBV2	TGTGCCAGCAGTATACTAGCGGGAGCCCCGGGGACCCAGTACTTC	CASSILAGAPGTQYF
-	15	TRBD1	TRBJ1-1	TRBV14	TGTGCCAGCAGCCAACTAGCAGGGGGCATCACTGAAGCTTTCTTT	CASSQLAGGITEAFF
-	14	-	TRBJ1-1	TRBV11-2	TGTGCCAGCAGCTTAGATAGCAGGGGCACTGAAGCTTTCTTT	CASSLDSRGTEAFF